This is a list of T cell receptor beta chains from one sample in a study of blood T cell repertoires in COVID-19. The assay was immunoSEQ multiplex PCR, and TCRdb's table has in-frame clones only and misses some. Of hundreds of thousands of clones detected, 70% to 90% appear once; the ten largest clones hold around 7%. The specimen was PBMCs or T cells enriched from blood (not recorded which). All receptors derive from a woman between 40 and 55 years old with acute COVID-19. Both conserved end residues are part of each CDR3. The order of the fields is D gene, CDR3 length, J gene, V gene, clone size, CDR3 protein, CDR3 DNA. D genes are given only for firm matches. Clone size appears in some rows only: once, few, many, or a class for an expanded clone.

D: .; length: 12; J: TRBJ1-1; V: TRBV5-4; size: once; CDR3: CASSLRLTEAFF; DNA: TGTGCCAGCAGCCTAAGACTCACTGAAGCTTTCTTT
D: .; length: 15; J: TRBJ2-7; V: TRBV5-4; size: .; CDR3: CASSPRGGVSYEQYF; DNA: TGTGCCAGCAGCCCCCGGGGCGGGGTCTCCTACGAGCAGTACTTC
D: TRBD2; length: 15; J: TRBJ2-7; V: TRBV27; size: .; CDR3: CASSLGASGSYEQYF; DNA: TGTGCCAGCAGTCTAGGGGCTAGCGGGAGCTACGAGCAGTACTTC
D: TRBD2; length: 17; J: TRBJ2-7; V: TRBV19; size: .; CDR3: CASSMYFTSDSSYEQYF; DNA: TGTGCCAGTAGTATGTATTTCACTAGCGATTCCTCCTACGAGCAGTACTTC
D: TRBD1; length: 15; J: TRBJ2-7; V: TRBV2; size: .; CDR3: CASSEPDRGPYEQYF; DNA: TGTGCCAGCAGTGAGCCGGACAGGGGCCCCTACGAGCAGTACTTC
D: TRBD1; length: 14; J: TRBJ1-2; V: TRBV6-1; size: once; CDR3: CASSDQGGGSGYTF; DNA: TGTGCCAGCAGTGACCAGGGGGGCGGTTCAGGCTACACCTTC
D: .; length: 14; J: TRBJ1-2; V: TRBV3-1/TRBV3-2; size: .; CDR3: CASSPQQDNYGYTF; DNA: TGTGCCAGCAGCCCTCAACAGGACAACTATGGCTACACCTTC
D: TRBD2; length: 16; J: TRBJ2-3; V: TRBV5-1; size: .; CDR3: CASSRDRGGAADTQYF; DNA: TGCGCCAGCAGCCGAGATCGGGGGGGCGCAGCAGATACGCAGTATTTT
D: TRBD1; length: 16; J: TRBJ1-2; V: TRBV4-3; size: .; CDR3: CASSQGTGDLNYGYTF; DNA: TGCGCCAGCAGCCAAGGGACAGGGGACCTTAACTATGGCTACACCTTC
D: TRBD1; length: 17; J: TRBJ1-3; V: TRBV13; size: .; CDR3: CASSSSVGQGAGNTIYF; DNA: TGTGCCAGCAGCTCATCGGTGGGACAGGGGGCTGGAAACACCATATATTTT
D: TRBD2; length: 16; J: TRBJ2-1; V: TRBV28; size: .; CDR3: CASSPGLAGNYNEQFF; DNA: TGTGCCAGCAGTCCCGGACTAGCGGGCAACTACAATGAGCAGTTCTTC
D: TRBD1; length: 16; J: TRBJ1-5; V: TRBV28; size: once; CDR3: CASSLNTRGLGQPQHF; DNA: TGTGCCAGCAGTTTAAATACCAGGGGGCTAGGACAGCCCCAGCATTTT
D: .; length: 14; J: TRBJ2-5; V: TRBV19; size: .; CDR3: CASSIVGDFETQYF; DNA: TGTGCCAGTAGTATAGTCGGGGACTTCGAGACCCAGTACTTC
D: .; length: 16; J: TRBJ2-5; V: TRBV3-1/TRBV3-2; size: .; CDR3: CASSQYGTSKGETQYF; DNA: TGTGCCAGCAGCCAGTACGGGACATCAAAAGGGGAGACCCAGTACTTC
D: TRBD1; length: 13; J: TRBJ1-5; V: TRBV29-1; size: .; CDR3: CSARDREGQPQHF; DNA: TGCAGCGCTAGGGACAGGGAAGGTCAGCCCCAGCATTTT
D: .; length: 15; J: TRBJ1-2; V: TRBV7-2; size: .; CDR3: CASSLAARGDGGYTF; DNA: TGTGCCAGCAGCTTAGCGGCCAGGGGCGACGGTGGCTACACCTTC
D: TRBD1; length: 15; J: TRBJ2-1; V: TRBV5-8; size: .; CDR3: CASSWTNRGSNEQFF; DNA: TGTGCCAGCAGCTGGACAAACAGGGGTAGCAATGAGCAGTTCTTC
D: .; length: 14; J: TRBJ1-1; V: TRBV6-5; size: .; CDR3: CASSYSRFEREAFF; DNA: TGTGCCAGCAGTTATAGCCGGTTTGAAAGAGAAGCTTTCTTT
D: .; length: 12; J: TRBJ1-1; V: TRBV29-1; size: few; CDR3: CSASTSGEEAFF; DNA: TGCAGCGCCTCAACCTCGGGGGAAGAAGCTTTCTTT
D: TRBD1; length: 14; J: TRBJ1-2; V: TRBV2; size: .; CDR3: CASSFPGQGYGYTF; DNA: TGTGCCAGCAGCTTCCCGGGACAGGGGTATGGCTACACCTTC
D: .; length: 14; J: TRBJ1-3; V: TRBV9; size: .; CDR3: CASSAGNFGNTIYF; DNA: TGTGCCAGCAGCGCGGGGAATTTTGGAAACACCATATATTTT
D: .; length: 14; J: TRBJ2-2; V: TRBV9; size: .; CDR3: CASSVVVGTGELFF; DNA: TGTGCCAGCAGCGTAGTGGTCGGGACCGGGGAGCTGTTTTTT
D: .; length: 15; J: TRBJ2-2; V: TRBV11-3; size: .; CDR3: CASSLDGMNTGELFF; DNA: TGTGCCAGCAGCTTAGACGGGATGAACACCGGGGAGCTGTTTTTT
D: .; length: 17; J: TRBJ2-3; V: TRBV18; size: .; CDR3: CASSAMITGEGTDTQYF; DNA: TGTGCCAGCTCCGCCATGATCACAGGGGAGGGCACAGATACGCAGTATTTT
D: TRBD2; length: 15; J: TRBJ2-3; V: TRBV6-6; size: once; CDR3: CASSYLGAGIDTQYF; DNA: TGTGCCAGCAGTTACCTTGGAGCGGGGATAGATACGCAGTATTTT
D: .; length: 11; J: TRBJ1-1; V: TRBV12-3/TRBV12-4; size: .; CDR3: CASSKTLEAFF; DNA: TGTGCCAGCAGCAAAACCCTAGAAGCTTTCTTT
D: .; length: 13; J: TRBJ1-1; V: TRBV5-6; size: .; CDR3: CASSLGRGTEAFF; DNA: TGTGCCAGCAGTCTTGGACGGGGCACTGAAGCTTTCTTT
D: TRBD2; length: 19; J: TRBJ2-6; V: TRBV6-2/TRBV6-3; size: .; CDR3: CASSAERLAGVHGANVLTF; DNA: TGTGCCAGCAGTGCGGAAAGACTAGCGGGAGTGCATGGGGCCAACGTCCTGACTTTC
D: TRBD2; length: 18; J: TRBJ2-1; V: TRBV7-3; size: .; CDR3: CASRLTGPSGRAGNEQFF; DNA: TGTGCCAGCAGGTTAACGGGGCCTAGCGGGAGGGCCGGGAATGAGCAGTTCTTC
D: TRBD2; length: 17; J: TRBJ2-2; V: TRBV24-1; size: .; CDR3: CATSDPSGGALTGELFF; DNA: TGTGCCACCAGTGATCCTAGCGGGGGGGCGTTAACCGGGGAGCTGTTTTTT
D: .; length: 17; J: TRBJ1-5; V: TRBV30; size: many; CDR3: CAWSHDHGLSSNQPQHF; DNA: TGTGCCTGGAGTCACGACCACGGACTGAGTAGCAATCAGCCCCAGCATTTT
D: .; length: 15; J: TRBJ1-1; V: TRBV7-2; size: .; CDR3: CASSPRTSWNTEAFF; DNA: TGTGCCAGCAGCCCAAGGACTTCCTGGAACACTGAAGCTTTCTTT
D: .; length: 14; J: TRBJ1-2; V: TRBV19; size: .; CDR3: CASSIRASGYGYTF; DNA: TGTGCCAGTAGTATCAGGGCCTCGGGCTATGGCTACACCTTC
D: TRBD2; length: 15; J: TRBJ2-2; V: TRBV5-6; size: once; CDR3: CASSSLAGVTGELFF; DNA: TGTGCCAGCAGCTCACTAGCGGGAGTTACCGGGGAGCTGTTTTTT
D: TRBD2; length: 16; J: TRBJ2-1; V: TRBV19; size: .; CDR3: CATIRTSGGDYNEQFF; DNA: TGTGCCACTATAAGGACTAGCGGGGGTGACTACAATGAGCAGTTCTTC
D: TRBD1; length: 17; J: TRBJ1-5; V: TRBV6-1; size: .; CDR3: CASSDTDRLGDNQPQHF; DNA: TGTGCCAGCAGTGACACGGACAGGTTGGGGGACAATCAGCCCCAGCATTTT
D: TRBD1; length: 13; J: TRBJ1-2; V: TRBV10-3; size: .; CDR3: CAISDDRGWGYTF; DNA: TGTGCCATCAGTGATGACAGGGGCTGGGGCTACACCTTC
D: TRBD1; length: 14; J: TRBJ1-3; V: TRBV18; size: few; CDR3: CASSPDRAGNTIYF; DNA: TGTGCCAGCTCACCGGACAGGGCTGGAAACACCATATATTTT